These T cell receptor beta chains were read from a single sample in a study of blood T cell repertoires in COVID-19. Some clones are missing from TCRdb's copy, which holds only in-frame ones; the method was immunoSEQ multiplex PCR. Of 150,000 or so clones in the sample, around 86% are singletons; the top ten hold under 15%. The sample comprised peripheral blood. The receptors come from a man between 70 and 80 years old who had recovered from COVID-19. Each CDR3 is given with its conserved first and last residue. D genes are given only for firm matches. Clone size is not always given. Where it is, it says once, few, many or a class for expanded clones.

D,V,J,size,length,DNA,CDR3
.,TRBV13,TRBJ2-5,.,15,TGTGCCAGCAGCATAGGACAAATTTCCGGGGAGACCCAGTACTTC,CASSIGQISGETQYF
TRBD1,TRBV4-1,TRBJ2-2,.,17,TGCGCCAGCAGCCAACTCACCGGGACAGCGAACACCGGGGAGCTGTTTTTT,CASSQLTGTANTGELFF
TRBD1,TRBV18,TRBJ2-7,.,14,TGTGCCAGCTCACCACAGGGACAGACCTACGAGCAGTACTTC,CASSPQGQTYEQYF
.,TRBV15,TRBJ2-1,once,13,TGTGCCACCAGCACCCCAGCTAGAGGTGAGCAGTTCTTC,CATSTPARGEQFF
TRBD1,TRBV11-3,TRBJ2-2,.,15,TGTGCCAGCAGCATCGGACAGGAGTACACCGGGGAGCTGTTTTTT,CASSIGQEYTGELFF
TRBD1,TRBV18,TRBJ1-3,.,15,TGTGCCAGCTCACCGAGGGACAGCTCTGGAAACACCATATATTTT,CASSPRDSSGNTIYF
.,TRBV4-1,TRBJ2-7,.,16,TGCGCCAGCAGCCACACTCGGAGGGGGGGCACCTACGAGCAGTACTTC,CASSHTRRGGTYEQYF
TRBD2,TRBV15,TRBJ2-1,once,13,TGTGCCACCAGCGGTTCCGGGTGGGGGGGGCAGTTCTTC,CATSGSGWGGQFF
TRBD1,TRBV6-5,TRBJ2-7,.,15,TGTGCCAGCAGTTATAATGGACAGGGTCTCTACGAGCAGTACTTC,CASSYNGQGLYEQYF
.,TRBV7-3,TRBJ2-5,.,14,TGTGCCAGCAGCCTGGGGGGAGGCCAAGAGACCCAGTACTTC,CASSLGGGQETQYF
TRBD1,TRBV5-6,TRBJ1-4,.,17,TGTGCCAGCAGCTCGGACAGGGGGCCTGCAACTAATGAAAAACTGTTTTTT,CASSSDRGPATNEKLFF
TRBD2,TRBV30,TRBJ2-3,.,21,TGTGCCTGGAGACAGGGCCCTAGCGGGAGGGCCGCCGCCCTTAGCACAGATACGCAGTATTTT,CAWRQGPSGRAAALSTDTQYF
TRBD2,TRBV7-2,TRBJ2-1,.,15,TGTGCCAGCAGCTTAGGCGGACTAGCGGGAGTTGAGCAGTTCTTC,CASSLGGLAGVEQFF
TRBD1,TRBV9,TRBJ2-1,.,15,TGTGCCAGCAGCGGGGGGACAGGCTCCTACAATGAGCAGTTCTTC,CASSGGTGSYNEQFF
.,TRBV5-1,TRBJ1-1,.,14,TGCGCCAGCAGCTCGGGACACTTGAACACTGAAGCTTTCTTT,CASSSGHLNTEAFF
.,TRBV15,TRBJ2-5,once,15,TGTGCCACCAGCAGGAGATCAAAAAACCAAGAGACCCAGTACTTC,CATSRRSKNQETQYF
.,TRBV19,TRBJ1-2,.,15,TGTGCCAGTAGTCCAGGGACAAGAGCTAACTATGGCTACACCTTC,CASSPGTRANYGYTF
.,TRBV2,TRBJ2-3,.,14,TGTGCCAGCAGTGACACTTTTCGCACAGATACGCAGTATTTT,CASSDTFRTDTQYF
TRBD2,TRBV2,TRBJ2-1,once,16,TGTGCCAGCAGGGAGGTTGGCGGGAGAGTAGTGAATGAGCAGTTCTTC,CASREVGGRVVNEQFF
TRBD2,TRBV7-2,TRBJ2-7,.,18,TGTGCCAGCAGACACGCCGGACTAGCGGGAGATAACTCCTACGAGCAGTACTTC,CASRHAGLAGDNSYEQYF
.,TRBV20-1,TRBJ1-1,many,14,TGCAGTGCTAGTATTGGACAGAAGAACACTGAAGCTTTCTTT,CSASIGQKNTEAFF
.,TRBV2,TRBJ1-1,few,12,TGTGCCAGCGGTCCACAGAACACTGAAGCTTTCTTT,CASGPQNTEAFF
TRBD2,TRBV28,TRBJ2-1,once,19,TGTGCCAGCAGCCTTTTATTGTTCCGACTAGCGGACGTATACAATGAGCAGTTCTTC,CASSLLLFRLADVYNEQFF
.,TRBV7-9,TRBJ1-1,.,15,TGTGCCAGCAGCTTAGCAGGAGATGGAGCCACTGAAGCTTTCTTT,CASSLAGDGATEAFF
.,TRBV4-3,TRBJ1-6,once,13,TGCGCCAGCAGCAAACGGGATAATTCACCCCTCCACTTT,CASSKRDNSPLHF
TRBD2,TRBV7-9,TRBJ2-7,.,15,TGTGCCAGCACTCCTGGGACTAGCATTACCACCAAGCTGTACTTC,CASTPGTSITTKLYF
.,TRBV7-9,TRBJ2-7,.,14,TGTGCCAGCAGGCCCGGGACTGGTAGTGGCGAGCAGTACTTC,CASRPGTGSGEQYF
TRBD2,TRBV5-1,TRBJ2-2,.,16,TGCGCCAGCAGCTCGTCGGGACTAGCGGCGGCCGGGGAGCTGTTTTTT,CASSSSGLAAAGELFF
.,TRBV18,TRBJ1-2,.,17,TGTGCCAGCTCACCATCCGCCGGGGGGGCCGACTCCTATGGCTACACCTTC,CASSPSAGGADSYGYTF
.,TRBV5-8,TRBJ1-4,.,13,TGTGCCGGCAGCTACACAGGGACCGATAAACTGTTTTTT,CAGSYTGTDKLFF
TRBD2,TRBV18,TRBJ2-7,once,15,TGTGCCAGCTCATCGGGACTAGCGTCAGCCTACGAGCAGTACTTC,CASSSGLASAYEQYF
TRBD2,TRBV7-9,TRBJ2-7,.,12,TGTGCCACCGGGACTAGCGGCTACGAGCAGTACTTC,CATGTSGYEQYF
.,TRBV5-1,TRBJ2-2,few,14,TGCGCCAGCAGCTTTGCCCAAACTACCGGGGAGCTGTTTTTT,CASSFAQTTGELFF
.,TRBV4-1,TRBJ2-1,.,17,TGCGCCAGCAGCCAAGATGGAGGGGTCGTATCCTACAATGAGCAGTTCTTC,CASSQDGGVVSYNEQFF
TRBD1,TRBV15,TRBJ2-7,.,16,TGTGCCACCAGCAGACCCCCCGGGACAGCCTCCTACGAGCAGTACTTC,CATSRPPGTASYEQYF
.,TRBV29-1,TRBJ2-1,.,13,TGCAGCGTTGACCTCTGGGGCGACAATGAGCAGTTCTTC,CSVDLWGDNEQFF
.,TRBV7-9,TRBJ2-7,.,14,TGTGCCAGCAGCTTAGTTGGGAGAGCCTACGAGCAGTACTTC,CASSLVGRAYEQYF
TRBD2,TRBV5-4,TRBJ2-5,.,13,TGTGCCAGCAGCCCACTAGCGGAAGAGACCCAGTACTTC,CASSPLAEETQYF
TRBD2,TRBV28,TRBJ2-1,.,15,TGTGCCAGCAGTCCCCGACTAGCGGGGGGCGATGAGCAGTTCTTC,CASSPRLAGGDEQFF
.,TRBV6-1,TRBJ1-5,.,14,TGTGCCAGCAGTGATCTAACCGTACATCAGCCCCAGCATTTT,CASSDLTVHQPQHF